What follows is one TCR beta chain and its context. These data come from a study of shared clonotypes between healthy human individuals. The data were produced by immunoSEQ multiplex PCR, yet TCRdb's version contains in-frame clones alone and is incomplete. The sample records about 2.1 million clones, around 93% being singletons. The CDR3 is 14 residues long. CDR1 and CDR2 from the germline V gene are WSHSY and SAAADI. Trimming cost V 2 bases and J 6 bases; bases outside gene matches: 4. CD45RO-negative cells were positively selected for CCR7, leaving out terminally differentiated effector memory CD45RA+ cells.

This clonotype was obtained from a man younger than 30 in good health. Some clones in this sample may be carry-over from other donors' samples. The rearrangement uses TRBV10-2 and TRBJ2-1, with TRBD2 identical over 7 bases. Sequencing was performed on naive CD8+ T cells from PBMCs. The CDR3 region is CASSEVPGGNEQFF. In DNA form, the CDR3 reads TGCGCCAGCAGTGAGGTTCCGGGAGGCAATGAGCAGTTCTTC.